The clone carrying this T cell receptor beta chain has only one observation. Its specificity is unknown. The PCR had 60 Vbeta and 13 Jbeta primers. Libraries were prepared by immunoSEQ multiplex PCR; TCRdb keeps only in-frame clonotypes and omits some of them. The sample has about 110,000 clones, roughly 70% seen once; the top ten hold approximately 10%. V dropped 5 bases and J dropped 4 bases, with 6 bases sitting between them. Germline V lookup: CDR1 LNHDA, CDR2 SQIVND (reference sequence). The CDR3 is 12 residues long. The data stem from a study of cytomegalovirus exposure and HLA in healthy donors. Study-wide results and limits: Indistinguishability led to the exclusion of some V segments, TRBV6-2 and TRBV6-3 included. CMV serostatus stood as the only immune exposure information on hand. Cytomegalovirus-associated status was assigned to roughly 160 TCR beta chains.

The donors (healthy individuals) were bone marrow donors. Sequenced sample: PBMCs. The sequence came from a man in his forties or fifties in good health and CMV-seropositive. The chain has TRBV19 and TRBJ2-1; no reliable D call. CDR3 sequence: CASSPNYNEQFF. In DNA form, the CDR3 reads TGTGCCAGTAGTCCAAATTACAATGAGCAGTTCTTC.